Included here is one T cell receptor (beta chain) sequence, with context. What it binds is not known. This entry belongs to a study of PD-1 blockade in classical Hodgkin lymphoma. Here immunoSEQ multiplex PCR was the method, and the copy in TCRdb shows in-frame clones only, minus some. The sample records 130,000 to 150,000 clones, around four fifths being singletons. Trimming shortened V by 0 bases and J by 6 bases, and 10 bases separated the two germline ends. This CDR3 spans 14 amino acids. In germline, CDR1 is PRHDT, CDR2 FYEKMQ (reference sequence). All patients relapsed after autologous stem cell transplantation, and brentuximab vedotin exposure varied. The study, taken as a whole, reports: Newly diagnosed patients reportedly had lower baseline TCR diversity than healthy donors. Exclusion covered patients beginning nivolumab under 1 year post-ASCT. In CD4+ cells, TCR diversity went up significantly by C4D1, but in CD8+ cells it did not.

The sequence was obtained from a human donor with classical Hodgkin lymphoma. The source was peripheral blood mononuclear cells (PBMCs), collected before the second cycle of nivolumab. The chain carries TRBV13 and TRBJ2-3; D is undetermined. CDR3 coding DNA: TGTGCCAGCAGCTTAGGGACCGCGGTGGATACGCAGTATTTT. Translation: CASSLGTAVDTQYF.